Each of the 5 T cell receptor beta chains below was sequenced from the same sample in a study of PD-1 blockade in classical Hodgkin lymphoma. TCRdb keeps only in-frame clones here, not all; method: immunoSEQ multiplex PCR. The sample consists of some 13,000 clones, 84% of them appearing once. With no exception, relapse followed autologous stem cell transplantation in all patients, and brentuximab vedotin exposure varied. The specimen was peripheral blood mononuclear cells (PBMCs), collected at baseline. The receptors stem from a human donor with classical Hodgkin lymphoma.

The V call is TRBV9, the J call TRBJ2-3; D gene uncertain. Trimming removed 0 bases from V and 1 base from J, with 9 bases in between. Germline loops: CDR1 SGDLS, CDR2 YYNGEE. This CDR3 comprises 15 residues. The CDR3 here is CASSVEWLGTDTQYF. CDR3 DNA sequence: TGTGCCAGCAGCGTAGAGTGGTTAGGCACAGATACGCAGTATTTT.

V usage is TRBV6-6 and J usage is TRBJ1-2, with 8 bases matching TRBD1. Germline values: CDR1 MNHNY, CDR2 SVGAGI (reference sequence). There are 14 residues in the CDR3. Trimming cost V 4 bases and J 8 bases; bases outside gene matches: 9. The CDR3: CASSSGDRFGGYTF. The CDR3, as DNA: TGTGCCAGCAGTTCTGGGGACAGGTTCGGAGGCTACACCTTC.

The chain links TRBV5-1 to TRBJ1-1; D perhaps matches TRBD1 (5 bases). This CDR3 is 14 amino acids long. Germline CDR1 SGHRS, CDR2 YFSETQ. Trimming shortened V by 4 bases and J by 4 bases, and 14 bases separated the two germline ends. CDR3 protein: CASSPSGGSTEAFF. Written as DNA, the CDR3 is TGCGCCAGCAGCCCTAGTGGGGGAAGCACTGAAGCTTTCTTT. The variable domain in full, completed from reference TRBV5-1 and TRBJ1-1, reads KAGVTQTPRYLIKTRGQQVTLSCSPISGHRSVSWYQQTPGQGLQFLFEYFSETQRNKGNFPGRFSGRQFSNSRSEMNVSTLELGDSALYLCASSPSGGSTEAFFGQGTRLTVV.

The chain uses TRBV4-3 and TRBJ1-1; D is uncertain. This CDR3 spans 13 amino acids. CDR1 and CDR2 (germline): LGHNA, YSLEER. Trimming cost V 1 base and J 3 bases, with 6 bases left between them. CDR3 protein: CASSQGWDTEAFF. CDR3 coding DNA: TGCGCCAGCAGCCAAGGGTGGGACACTGAAGCTTTCTTT.

V usage is TRBV30 and J usage is TRBJ1-2; weak D call: TRBD1 (6 bases). Per the germline V gene, CDR1 is GTSNPN and CDR2 is SVGIG (reference sequence). V lost 0 bases to trimming and J lost 6 bases, with 23 bases between them. The CDR3 length is 17 residues. The CDR3 sequence is CAWSVRQGSYLSNGYTF. The CDR3 coding sequence is TGTGCCTGGAGTGTACGGCAGGGGTCTTACCTAAGCAATGGCTACACCTTC.